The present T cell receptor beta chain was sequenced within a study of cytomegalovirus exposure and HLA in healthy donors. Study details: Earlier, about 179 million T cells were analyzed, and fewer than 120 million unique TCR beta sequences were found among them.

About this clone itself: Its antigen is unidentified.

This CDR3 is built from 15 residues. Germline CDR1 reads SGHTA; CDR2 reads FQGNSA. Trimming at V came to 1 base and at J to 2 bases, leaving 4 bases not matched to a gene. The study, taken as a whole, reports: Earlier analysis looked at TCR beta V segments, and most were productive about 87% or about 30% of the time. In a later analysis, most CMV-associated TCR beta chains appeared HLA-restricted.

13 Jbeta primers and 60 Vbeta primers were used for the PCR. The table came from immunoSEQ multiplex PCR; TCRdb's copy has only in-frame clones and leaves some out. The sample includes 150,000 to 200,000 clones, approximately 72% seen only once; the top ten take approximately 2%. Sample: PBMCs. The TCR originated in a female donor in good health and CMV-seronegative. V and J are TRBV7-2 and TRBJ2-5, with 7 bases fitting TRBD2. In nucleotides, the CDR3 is TGTGCCAGCAGCTTAGTGTCTAGCGGACAAGAGACCCAGTACTTC. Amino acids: CASSLVSSGQETQYF.